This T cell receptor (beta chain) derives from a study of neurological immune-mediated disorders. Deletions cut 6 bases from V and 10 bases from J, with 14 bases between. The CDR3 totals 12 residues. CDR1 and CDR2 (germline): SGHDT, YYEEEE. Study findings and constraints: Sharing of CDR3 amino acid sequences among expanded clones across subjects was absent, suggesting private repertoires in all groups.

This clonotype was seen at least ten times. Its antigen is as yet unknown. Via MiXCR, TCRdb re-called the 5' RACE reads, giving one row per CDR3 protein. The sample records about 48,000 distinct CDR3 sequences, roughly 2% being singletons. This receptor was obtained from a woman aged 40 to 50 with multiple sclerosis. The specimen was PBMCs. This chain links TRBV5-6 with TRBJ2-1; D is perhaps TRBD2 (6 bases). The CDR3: CASTRGSGEQFF. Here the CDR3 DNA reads TGTGCCAGCACCCGGGGGTCTGGAGAGCAGTTCTTC.